The T cell receptor beta chain described here comes from a study of shared clonotypes between healthy human individuals. About the study: Each donor's CD8 memory used one plate, CD8 naive two, each CD4 subset three.

Genomic DNA (from each subset) was split evenly across several immunoSEQ plates. Assay used: immunoSEQ multiplex PCR; TCRdb lists only in-frame clones, some missing. The sample yields about 2 million clones, about 95% seen once. Between the trimmed V and J ends, which lost 4 bases and 3 bases, there was a span of 12 bases. The germline gives CDR1 MGHRA, CDR2 YSYEKL. This CDR3 has 15 amino acids. Positively selected for CCR7, the CD45RO-negative cells used as naive CD8 cells excluded terminally differentiated effector memory CD45RA+ cells. All donors qualified as healthy HIV-negative adults and had experienced no recent acute infections or vaccinations.

The receptor was derived from a man aged 18 to 30 in good health. The chain employs TRBV4-1 and TRBJ1-4, with no clear D. Sequenced sample: naive CD8+ T cells sorted from blood. CDR3: CASSPLEVANEKLFF. The CDR3 DNA reads as TGCGCCAGCAGCCCACTGGAGGTGGCTAATGAAAAACTGTTTTTT.